The sequence of this T cell receptor (beta chain) was determined in a study of T cell responses to AZD1222 COVID-19 vaccine. Clones were sequenced by immunoSEQ multiplex PCR, and TCRdb holds only the in-frame ones, with some missing. Of about 73,000 clones in the sample, about nine tenths were seen once. CDR3 size: 15 residues. Germline loops: CDR1 MGHRA, CDR2 YSYEKL. Trimming took 3 bases from V and 8 from J; bases not matched to a gene: 8. The rearrangement uses TRBV4-1 and TRBJ2-1, with 9 bases fitting TRBD1. Sample: peripheral blood, taken on day 0 of AZD1222 vaccination. The sequence was obtained from an adult in good health. In DNA, the CDR3 is TGCGCCAGCAGCCATTCCGGGACAGGGTCCCATGAGCAGTTCTTC. Its translation is CASSHSGTGSHEQFF.